This is a list of T cell receptor beta chains from one sample in a study of cytomegalovirus exposure and HLA in healthy donors. Assay used: immunoSEQ multiplex PCR; TCRdb lists only in-frame clones, some missing. The table includes about 90,000 clones, more than 70% detected once. Sample: PBMCs. All receptors derive from a woman aged 18 to 35 in good health and CMV-seropositive. CDR3s include the opening cysteine and the closing phenylalanine or tryptophan. The D gene is left open where the match is weak. A row's size may be missing; if present it is once, few, many or a size class.

J: TRBJ2-5; V: TRBV7-6; size: .; length: 14; D: TRBD2; DNA: TGTGCCAGCAGCCTGAGACACGGGGGGGAGACCCAGTACTTC; CDR3: CASSLRHGGETQYF
J: TRBJ1-1; V: TRBV23-1; size: .; length: 15; D: .; DNA: TGCGCCAGCAGTCAATTTCTGGGTGGGCTTCCTGAAGCTTTCTTT; CDR3: CASSQFLGGLPEAFF
J: TRBJ1-2; V: TRBV19; size: .; length: 17; D: TRBD1; DNA: TGTGCCAGTAGTTTTCGACAGGGGGCGATACGTCTCTATGGCTACACCTTC; CDR3: CASSFRQGAIRLYGYTF
J: TRBJ1-1; V: TRBV10-3; size: .; length: 13; D: .; DNA: TGTGCCATCAGTGGGGAGGGAACCACTGAAGCTTTCTTT; CDR3: CAISGEGTTEAFF
J: TRBJ1-5; V: TRBV7-2; size: .; length: 14; D: .; DNA: TGTGCCAGCAGCCCTGGAGACAGACCTCAGCCCCAGCATTTT; CDR3: CASSPGDRPQPQHF
J: TRBJ1-5; V: TRBV5-1; size: .; length: 14; D: TRBD1; DNA: TGCGCCAGCAGCACCGGGACAGGGGAACAGCCCCAGCATTTT; CDR3: CASSTGTGEQPQHF
J: TRBJ2-2; V: TRBV6-5; size: .; length: 15; D: TRBD2; DNA: TGTGCCAGCAGTTACGTAGCGGGGGGAGCCGGGGAGCTGTTTTTT; CDR3: CASSYVAGGAGELFF
J: TRBJ2-3; V: TRBV19; size: .; length: 18; D: TRBD1; DNA: TGTGCCAGTAGTAAAAGATCCCCCTCAGGGGGCGAGACAGATACGCAGTATTTT; CDR3: CASSKRSPSGGETDTQYF
J: TRBJ1-4; V: TRBV5-8; size: .; length: 14; D: TRBD1; DNA: TGTGCCAGCAGCCTGGGACAGCCTAATGAAAAACTGTTTTTT; CDR3: CASSLGQPNEKLFF
J: TRBJ2-2; V: TRBV11-3; size: .; length: 15; D: .; DNA: TGTGCCAGCAGCTTAGACATCGGGGGTACCGGGGAGCTGTTTTTT; CDR3: CASSLDIGGTGELFF
J: TRBJ2-5; V: TRBV7-2; size: once; length: 14; D: TRBD2; DNA: TGTGCCAGCAAGGGACTAGCGCGCCAAGAGACCCAGTACTTC; CDR3: CASKGLARQETQYF
J: TRBJ2-5; V: TRBV28; size: .; length: 14; D: TRBD1; DNA: TGTGCCAGCAATCCGGACAGGGAGCAAGAGACCCAGTACTTC; CDR3: CASNPDREQETQYF
J: TRBJ1-2; V: TRBV28; size: few; length: 12; D: .; DNA: TGTGCCAGCAGTTTGGCCGATCATGGCTACACCTTC; CDR3: CASSLADHGYTF
J: TRBJ2-1; V: TRBV29-1; size: .; length: 14; D: TRBD1; DNA: TGCAGCGTTGAAGGCGACAGGGGGTACAATGAGCAGTTCTTC; CDR3: CSVEGDRGYNEQFF
J: TRBJ1-2; V: TRBV5-6; size: few; length: 13; D: TRBD1; DNA: TGTGCCAGCAGCGCGCAGGGGGTGGTTGGCTACACCTTC; CDR3: CASSAQGVVGYTF
J: TRBJ1-2; V: TRBV6-6; size: few; length: 14; D: .; DNA: TGTGCCAGCAGCCTCGATCTAGTTGCTAATGGCTACACCTTC; CDR3: CASSLDLVANGYTF
J: TRBJ1-2; V: TRBV28; size: .; length: 14; D: TRBD1; DNA: TGTGCCAGCAGTCGAACAGGGGCGGGCTATGGCTACACCTTC; CDR3: CASSRTGAGYGYTF
J: TRBJ2-5; V: TRBV7-8; size: once; length: 14; D: TRBD2; DNA: TGTGCCAGCAGCATAGGACTAGCGAGGGAGACCCAGTACTTC; CDR3: CASSIGLARETQYF
J: TRBJ1-3; V: TRBV2; size: .; length: 15; D: .; DNA: TGTGCCAGCAGTGAAGCGCGGGTAGTAGGAAACACCATATATTTT; CDR3: CASSEARVVGNTIYF
J: TRBJ2-1; V: TRBV19; size: .; length: 15; D: TRBD2; DNA: TGTGCCAGTAGTACTACTAGCGGGGCTTACAATGAGCAGTTCTTC; CDR3: CASSTTSGAYNEQFF
J: TRBJ2-1; V: TRBV30; size: .; length: 15; D: TRBD2; DNA: TGTGCCTGGAGTGGAGCGGGGGGTTTCTACAATGAGCAGTTCTTC; CDR3: CAWSGAGGFYNEQFF
J: TRBJ2-7; V: TRBV11-2; size: .; length: 16; D: TRBD1; DNA: TGTGCCAGCAGCATTAGTGCGACAGGGGTGGGCTACGAGCAGTACTTC; CDR3: CASSISATGVGYEQYF
J: TRBJ2-7; V: TRBV4-1; size: once; length: 15; D: TRBD2; DNA: TGCGCCAGCAGCCAAGGAGGGAGGGGATCCCACGAGCAGTACTTC; CDR3: CASSQGGRGSHEQYF
J: TRBJ2-7; V: TRBV5-1; size: .; length: 15; D: .; DNA: TGCGCCAGCAGCTTGGAGGGACAAGACTCCTACGAGCAGTACTTC; CDR3: CASSLEGQDSYEQYF
J: TRBJ1-1; V: TRBV5-6; size: .; length: 14; D: TRBD1; DNA: TGTGCCAGCAGCGGGACAGGGATGGACACTGAAGCTTTCTTT; CDR3: CASSGTGMDTEAFF
J: TRBJ1-2; V: TRBV7-9; size: .; length: 15; D: TRBD1; DNA: TGTGCCAGCAGCTTAGTCGGACAGGGGCGGGATGGCTACACCTTC; CDR3: CASSLVGQGRDGYTF
J: TRBJ1-2; V: TRBV5-1; size: .; length: 13; D: .; DNA: TGCGCCAGCAGCTTGGTTGCCCGCGATGGCTACACCTTC; CDR3: CASSLVARDGYTF
J: TRBJ1-5; V: TRBV7-9; size: .; length: 15; D: .; DNA: TGTGCCAGCAGCGACGGGGGGTTCGGAGACCAGCCCCAGCATTTT; CDR3: CASSDGGFGDQPQHF
J: TRBJ1-1; V: TRBV30; size: .; length: 13; D: .; DNA: TGTGCCTGGGGGGATTCGGGAGGCAGGGAAGCTTTCTTT; CDR3: CAWGDSGGREAFF
J: TRBJ1-2; V: TRBV10-1; size: .; length: 13; D: .; DNA: TGCGCCAGCAGTGACGGGGTTTGGTCTGGCTACACCTTC; CDR3: CASSDGVWSGYTF
J: TRBJ1-1; V: TRBV7-6; size: .; length: 15; D: .; DNA: TGTGCCAGCAGCGAACGGGTACAGGTGTCCACTGAAGCTTTCTTT; CDR3: CASSERVQVSTEAFF
J: TRBJ1-1; V: TRBV20-1; size: .; length: 11; D: TRBD1; DNA: TGCAGTGCTAACAGGGGATCTGAAGCTTTCTTT; CDR3: CSANRGSEAFF
J: TRBJ1-2; V: TRBV2; size: once; length: 12; D: .; DNA: TGTGCCAGCGGCAGTTCTAACTATGGCTACACCTTC; CDR3: CASGSSNYGYTF
J: TRBJ2-2; V: TRBV2; size: .; length: 14; D: .; DNA: TGTGCCAGTGGGAGGACCACGAACACCGGGGAGCTGTTTTTT; CDR3: CASGRTTNTGELFF
J: TRBJ2-2; V: TRBV9; size: .; length: 13; D: .; DNA: TGTGCCAGCAGCGTAGGGGGGGCCGGGGAGCTGTTTTTT; CDR3: CASSVGGAGELFF
J: TRBJ1-4; V: TRBV30; size: .; length: 13; D: .; DNA: TGTGCCTGGAGTGTTCAACGGAATGAAAAACTGTTTTTT; CDR3: CAWSVQRNEKLFF
J: TRBJ2-7; V: TRBV7-2; size: .; length: 15; D: .; DNA: TGTGCCAGCAGCCTCCTTAGTGGGGGAGGCTACGAGCAGTACTTC; CDR3: CASSLLSGGGYEQYF
J: TRBJ2-5; V: TRBV10-3; size: .; length: 17; D: .; DNA: TGTGCCATCAGTGAGTCCTCCGGGGGTCTCTACCAAGAGACCCAGTACTTC; CDR3: CAISESSGGLYQETQYF
J: TRBJ2-7; V: TRBV18; size: .; length: 13; D: .; DNA: TGTGCCAGCTCACCACCGTCAGCCTACGAGCAGTACTTC; CDR3: CASSPPSAYEQYF
J: TRBJ2-7; V: TRBV7-9; size: .; length: 14; D: .; DNA: TGTGCCAGCAGCTTAGCGGAGCTCTCCTACGAGCAGTACTTC; CDR3: CASSLAELSYEQYF
J: TRBJ1-1; V: TRBV5-1; size: .; length: 17; D: .; DNA: TGCGCCAGCAGCTCGGTCCTGCGATCAGGCGGGGCCACTGAAGCTTTCTTT; CDR3: CASSSVLRSGGATEAFF
J: TRBJ2-7; V: TRBV11-2; size: .; length: 17; D: .; DNA: TGTGCCAGCAGCTTAGAATTGGCGGGGGCCCTACCCTACGAGCAGTACTTC; CDR3: CASSLELAGALPYEQYF
J: TRBJ1-2; V: TRBV28; size: .; length: 14; D: TRBD1; DNA: TGTGCCAGCAGTGTCGGGACAGGGAACTATGGCTACACCTTC; CDR3: CASSVGTGNYGYTF
J: TRBJ2-1; V: TRBV4-3; size: .; length: 15; D: TRBD1; DNA: TGCGCCAGCAGCCAAGATTGGGACAGCTACAATGAGCAGTTCTTC; CDR3: CASSQDWDSYNEQFF
J: TRBJ2-3; V: TRBV5-6; size: .; length: 16; D: TRBD2; DNA: TGTGCCAGCAGCCCACCGGGACTAGCGGGGGGAAGTACGCAGTATTTT; CDR3: CASSPPGLAGGSTQYF
J: TRBJ2-1; V: TRBV28; size: .; length: 15; D: TRBD2; DNA: TGTGCCAGCAGACTCGGGGGGACCTTTGACAATGAGCAGTTCTTC; CDR3: CASRLGGTFDNEQFF
J: TRBJ1-5; V: TRBV6-5; size: .; length: 13; D: .; DNA: TGTGCCAGCAGGCAGTCTTATGGTCAGCCCCAGCATTTT; CDR3: CASRQSYGQPQHF
J: TRBJ2-1; V: TRBV5-1; size: .; length: 16; D: TRBD2; DNA: TGCGCCAGCAGCTTGCGGACTAGCGGGGGGGCCTATGAGCAGTTCTTC; CDR3: CASSLRTSGGAYEQFF
J: TRBJ2-7; V: TRBV5-6; size: once; length: 16; D: .; DNA: TGTGCCAGCAGCCCGAACGACGGAACCCGGGCCTACGAGCAGTACTTC; CDR3: CASSPNDGTRAYEQYF
J: TRBJ2-3; V: TRBV19; size: .; length: 15; D: .; DNA: TGTGCCAGTAGTATAAGGGGGTTTAGCACAGATACGCAGTATTTT; CDR3: CASSIRGFSTDTQYF
J: TRBJ1-5; V: TRBV19; size: .; length: 16; D: TRBD1; DNA: TGTGCCAGTAGTATAGAGACGGGACAGAGCAATCAGCCCCAGCATTTT; CDR3: CASSIETGQSNQPQHF
J: TRBJ1-5; V: TRBV4-1; size: .; length: 20; D: TRBD1; DNA: TGCGCCAGCAGCCAAGAGGGTGGTAGGAGGGGGCAAGGTAGCAATCAGCCCCAGCATTTT; CDR3: CASSQEGGRRGQGSNQPQHF
J: TRBJ1-2; V: TRBV27; size: .; length: 16; D: .; DNA: TGTGCCAGCGGGCGGACACAGGGTCGCCAGGACTATGGCTACACCTTC; CDR3: CASGRTQGRQDYGYTF
J: TRBJ2-7; V: TRBV13; size: .; length: 14; D: TRBD2; DNA: TGTGCCAGCAGCTCTAGCGGGGGGGCCTACGAGCAGTACTTC; CDR3: CASSSSGGAYEQYF